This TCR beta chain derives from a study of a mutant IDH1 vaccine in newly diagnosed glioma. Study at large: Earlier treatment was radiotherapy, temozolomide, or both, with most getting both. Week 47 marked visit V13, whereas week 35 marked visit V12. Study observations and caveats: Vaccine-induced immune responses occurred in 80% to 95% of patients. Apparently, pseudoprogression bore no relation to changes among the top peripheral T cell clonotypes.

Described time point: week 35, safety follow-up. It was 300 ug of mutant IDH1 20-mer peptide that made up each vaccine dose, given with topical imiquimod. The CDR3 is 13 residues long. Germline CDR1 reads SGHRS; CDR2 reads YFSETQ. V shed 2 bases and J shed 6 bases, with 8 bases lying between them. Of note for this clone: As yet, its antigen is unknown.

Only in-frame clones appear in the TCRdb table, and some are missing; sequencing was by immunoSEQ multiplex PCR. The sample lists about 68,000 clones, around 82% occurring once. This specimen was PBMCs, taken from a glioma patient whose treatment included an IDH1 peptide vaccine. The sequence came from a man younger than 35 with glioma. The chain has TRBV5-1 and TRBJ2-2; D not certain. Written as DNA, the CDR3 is TGCGCCAGCAGCTTCTTTGAGGCCGGGGAGCTGTTTTTT. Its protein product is CASSFFEAGELFF.